This record covers a single T cell receptor beta chain. As yet, its antigen is unknown. The data belong to a study of shared clonotypes between healthy human individuals. For the study at large: Used for every donor were three CD4 naive, three CD4 memory, two CD8 naive and one CD8 memory plate.

Germline V gives CDR1 SGHRS, CDR2 YFSETQ. This CDR3 region has 14 residues. V was clipped by 2 bases and J by 6 bases, with 14 bases between them. Study observations and caveats: What naive subsets generally showed was a larger estimated richness than memory subsets showed. Relative to their counterparts shared across all four donors, non-shared clonotypes exhibited diminished generation probabilities. In having few donors, the study represented limited genetic and exposure-history diversity.

Libraries were prepared by immunoSEQ multiplex PCR; TCRdb keeps only in-frame clonotypes and omits some of them. The sample includes about 2.3 million clones, more than 80% of them seen just once. The chain is built from TRBV5-1 and TRBJ1-2; a possible D gene is TRBD1 (6 bases). The sequencing input was naive CD4+ T cells from PBMCs. Stated subset: CD45RA+ positively selected. This clonotype was sampled from a man younger than 30 in good health. Some clones in this sample may be carry-over from other donors' samples. CDR3 sequence (DNA): TGCGCCAGCAGCTTCGGTTCAGGGGTTGATGGCTACACCTTC. Its protein product is CASSFGSGVDGYTF.